The T cell receptor beta chain described here comes from a study of graft-versus-host responses after intestinal transplantation. In the study overall: Multivisceral, liver-intestinal, or isolated intestinal transplants were performed in recipients. Following induction with anti-thymocyte globulin, all recipients were given tacrolimus and steroids for about three years. Study results and caveats: When patients had graft-donor T cell macrochimerism, their allografts held high graft-versus-host to host-versus-graft clonal ratios.

Notes on this clone: What it recognizes is unknown.

Libraries were prepared by immunoSEQ multiplex PCR; TCRdb keeps only in-frame clonotypes and omits some of them. The sample holds tens of thousands of clones, roughly 90% seen once. Germline assignment: CDR1 SNHLY and CDR2 FYNNEI. The germline V and J ends were trimmed by 4 bases and 3 bases, with 7 bases remaining between them. This CDR3 is 13 amino acids long. The receptor was derived from a human donor who received an intestinal transplant. The chain couples TRBV2 to TRBJ1-5; D is undetermined. Specimen: unstimulated CD4+ T cells sorted from spleen or lymph node cells, collected before intestinal transplant. The CDR3 protein is CASSVGYNQPQHF. The DNA of the CDR3 is TGTGCCAGCAGTGTGGGTTACAATCAGCCCCAGCATTTT.